This is a list of T cell receptor beta chains from one sample in a study of shared clonotypes between healthy human individuals. Here immunoSEQ multiplex PCR was the method, and the copy in TCRdb shows in-frame clones only, minus some. The table includes about 960,000 clones, over 60% detected once. Sequencing was done on a sample of memory CD4+ T cells sorted from blood. These receptors were collected from a man aged 18-30 years in good health. CDR3s include the opening cysteine and the closing phenylalanine or tryptophan. The order of the fields is J gene, clone size, D gene, V gene, CDR3 protein, CDR3 DNA. D genes are given only for firm matches. The size of a clone is reported for some rows only, either as once, few or many, or as a class for expanded clones.

J gene: TRBJ1-6
clone size: NA
D gene: NA
V gene: TRBV9
CDR3 protein: CASSALGGVNSPLHF
CDR3 DNA: TGTGCCAGCAGCGCGCTGGGCGGCGTCAATTCACCCCTCCACTTT

J gene: TRBJ2-7
clone size: NA
D gene: TRBD1
V gene: TRBV25-1
CDR3 protein: CASSAPRDSLSYEQYF
CDR3 DNA: TGTGCCAGCAGTGCCCCCAGGGACAGTTTAAGCTACGAGCAGTACTTC

J gene: TRBJ1-6
clone size: NA
D gene: TRBD1
V gene: TRBV19
CDR3 protein: CASHPRDRVNSPLHF
CDR3 DNA: TGTGCCAGCCACCCCCGGGACAGGGTAAATTCACCCCTCCACTTT

J gene: TRBJ2-1
clone size: NA
D gene: TRBD1
V gene: TRBV10-2
CDR3 protein: CASTTGGGYNEQFF
CDR3 DNA: TGCGCCTCCACGACAGGGGGCGGCTACAATGAGCAGTTCTTC

J gene: TRBJ2-7
clone size: NA
D gene: TRBD1
V gene: TRBV30
CDR3 protein: CAWSSRGGTGVLGEQYF
CDR3 DNA: TGTGCCTGGAGCAGCAGGGGGGGGACAGGGGTCTTAGGCGAGCAGTACTTC

J gene: TRBJ2-3
clone size: NA
D gene: NA
V gene: TRBV4-1
CDR3 protein: CASSQGHLTDTQYF
CDR3 DNA: TGCGCCAGCAGCCAAGGCCACCTCACAGATACGCAGTATTTT

J gene: TRBJ1-4
clone size: NA
D gene: TRBD1
V gene: TRBV19
CDR3 protein: CASSILRTGNEKLFF
CDR3 DNA: TGTGCCAGTAGTATACTCCGGACAGGGAATGAAAAACTGTTTTTT

J gene: TRBJ2-2
clone size: NA
D gene: TRBD2
V gene: TRBV6-5
CDR3 protein: CASSYGGRVNTGELFF
CDR3 DNA: TGTGCCAGCAGTTATGGCGGGAGGGTAAACACCGGGGAGCTGTTTTTT

J gene: TRBJ2-2
clone size: NA
D gene: NA
V gene: TRBV6-5
CDR3 protein: CASSLAGTNTGELFF
CDR3 DNA: TGTGCCAGCAGTTTAGCCGGGACAAACACCGGGGAGCTGTTTTTT

J gene: TRBJ2-7
clone size: once
D gene: TRBD1
V gene: TRBV5-1
CDR3 protein: CASSPGQGTDEQYF
CDR3 DNA: TGCGCCAGCAGCCCGGGACAGGGTACCGACGAGCAGTACTTC

J gene: TRBJ1-1
clone size: few
D gene: NA
V gene: TRBV28
CDR3 protein: CASNRRGRGTEAFF
CDR3 DNA: TGTGCCAGCAACCGCAGGGGACGTGGCACTGAAGCTTTCTTT